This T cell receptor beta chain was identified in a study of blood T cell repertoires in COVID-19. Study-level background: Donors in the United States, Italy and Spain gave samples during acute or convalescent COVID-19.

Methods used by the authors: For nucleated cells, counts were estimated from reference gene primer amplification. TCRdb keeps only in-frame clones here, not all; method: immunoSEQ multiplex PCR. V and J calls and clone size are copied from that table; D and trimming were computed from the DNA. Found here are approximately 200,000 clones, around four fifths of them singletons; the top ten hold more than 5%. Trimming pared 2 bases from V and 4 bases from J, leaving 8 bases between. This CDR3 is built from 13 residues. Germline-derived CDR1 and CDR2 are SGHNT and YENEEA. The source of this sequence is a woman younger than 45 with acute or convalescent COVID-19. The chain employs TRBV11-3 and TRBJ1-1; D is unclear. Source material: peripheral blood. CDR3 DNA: TGTGCCAGCAGCTTACGGGGAGGCACTGAAGCTTTCTTT. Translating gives CASSLRGGTEAFF.